These 19 T cell receptor beta chains were sequenced from one sample in a study of blood T cells in healthy people across ages. Primed by a sample-barcoded 5' primer and a J-beta primer mix, a second PCR proceeded for about 7 to 11 cycles. TCRdb ran MiXCR on the 5' RACE reads and lists one entry per CDR3 protein. The sample has roughly 1,500,000 distinct CDR3 sequences, 30% to 35% seen once. Sequencing was performed on blood. These receptors came from a woman aged 30 to 39 in good health.

In its sample, this clonotype was seen a few times. The gene calls are TRBV4-1 and TRBJ1-1; D is possibly TRBD1 (5 bases). V gave up 4 bases and J gave up 1 base, with 16 bases separating them. Germline V gives CDR1 MGHRA, CDR2 YSYEKL. The CDR3 runs 16 residues. DNA for the CDR3: TGCGCCAGCAGCCTGTATCAGACGGACAAGAACACTGAAGCTTTCTTT. This sequence encodes CASSLYQTDKNTEAFF.

A remark on this clonotype: Germline is not matched at one junction end, which may reflect a read error. The CDR3 is CSARGLAGDYGQYF. In nucleotides, the CDR3 is TGCAGTGCTAGGGGGCTAGCGGGGGACTACGGGCAGTACTTC. The rearrangement uses TRBV20-1 and TRBJ2-7; 10 bases fit TRBD2. CDR3 size: 14 residues. In germline, CDR1 is DFQATT, CDR2 SNEGSKA (reference sequence).

This sequence joins TRBV27 and TRBJ1-6; D may be TRBD1 (6 bases). This CDR3 is built from 17 residues. Trimming pared 5 bases from V and 5 bases from J, leaving 19 bases between. Per germline, CDR1 MNHEY and CDR2 SMNVEV (reference sequence). CDR3 region: CASSVTMVGTNNSPLHF. CDR3 coding DNA: TGTGCCAGCAGTGTAACTATGGTTGGGACAAATAATTCACCCCTCCACTTT.

This clonotype was seen a few times. This chain links TRBV5-6 with TRBJ2-3; 11 bases line up with TRBD2. J gave up 1 base and V 3 bases, and 4 bases lay outside the gene matches. CDR1 and CDR2 (germline): SGHDT, YYEEEE. This CDR3 contains 16 residues. The CDR3: CASSWGTSGRTDTQYF. In DNA form, the CDR3 reads TGTGCCAGCAGCTGGGGGACTAGCGGTCGCACAGATACGCAGTATTTT. Full variable domain (outside the CDR3, taken from reference TRBV5-6 and TRBJ2-3): DAGVTQSPTHLIKTRGQQVTLRCSPKSGHDTVSWYQQALGQGPQFIFQYYEEEERQRGNFPDRFSGHQFPNYSSELNVNALLLGDSALYLCASSWGTSGRTDTQYFGPGTRLTVL.

In DNA form, the CDR3 reads TGTGCCAGGGAGGCGGGACAGCCGCAAGAGACCCAGTACTTC. Translation: CAREAGQPQETQYF. This rearrangement joins TRBV11-3 to TRBJ2-5, with D perhaps matching TRBD1 (7 bases). Germline V gene sequence: CDR1 SGHNT, CDR2 YENEEA. V gave up 9 bases and J gave up 2 bases, with 16 bases separating them. The CDR3 covers 14 residues.

The gene calls are TRBV9 and TRBJ2-6, with TRBD2 matching 7 bases. The CDR3 contains 17 residues. J gave up 0 bases and V 4 bases, and 7 bases lay outside the gene matches. The germline V gene encodes CDR1 SGDLS and CDR2 YYNGEE. CDR3 in amino acids: CASSQLAGDSGANVLTF. In nucleotides, the CDR3 is TGTGCCAGCAGCCAACTCGCGGGGGACTCTGGGGCCAACGTCCTGACTTTC.

This clonotype was detected many times. The rearrangement uses TRBV29-1 and TRBJ2-7; possibly TRBD1 for D (6 bases). Germline assignment: CDR1 SQVTM and CDR2 ANQGSEA. The CDR3 totals 15 residues. The ends were cut back, 5 bases at V and 2 bases at J, with 19 bases in the middle. This chain's CDR3 is CSVLSTSTGTYEQYF. The CDR3 coding sequence is TGCAGCGTTCTCTCGACATCGACAGGAACCTACGAGCAGTACTTC.

The chain couples TRBV6-5 to TRBJ2-1; 9 nucleotides match TRBD2. The CDR3 has 20 amino acids. CDR1 and CDR2 (germline): MNHEY, SVGAGI. Unmatched junction bases numbered 24, after V lost 6 bases and J lost 6 bases. As DNA, the CDR3 is TGTGCCAGCAGATCTCGGCCGGGACAGAGGCAAGCGGGAGGACCCAATGAGCAGTTCTTC. This translates into CASRSRPGQRQAGGPNEQFF.

This clonotype was seen at least ten times. The chain recombines TRBV28 with TRBJ2-6, with D hard to call. Germline V gene lookup returns CDR1 MDHEN and CDR2 SYDVKM. This CDR3 has 14 residues. The ends were cut back, 6 bases at V and 2 bases at J, with 8 bases in the middle. CDR3 sequence (DNA): TGTGCCAGCAGCTCTGGGGCTGGGGCCAACGTCCTGACTTTC. Translated, it gives CASSSGAGANVLTF.

A few counts support this clonotype. The CDR3 loop is CASRRGLAGDLHEQYF. In nucleotides, the CDR3 is TGTGCCAGCAGGAGGGGACTAGCGGGAGATCTCCACGAGCAGTACTTC. This chain uses TRBV7-3 with TRBJ2-7; 14 nucleotides agree with TRBD2. Germline CDR1 SGHTA, CDR2 FQGTGA. J gave up 5 bases and V 6 bases, and 9 bases lay outside the gene matches. CDR3 length equals 16 residues.

The chain recombines TRBV5-1 with TRBJ2-5; D remains unclear. Germline V gene lookup returns CDR1 SGHRS and CDR2 YFSETQ. V was cut by 3 bases and J by 1 base, with 10 bases left in between. The CDR3 consists of 14 residues. CDR3 sequence (DNA): TGCGCCAGCAGCTCGGTCGAGACCCAAGAGACCCAGTACTTC. This sequence encodes CASSSVETQETQYF.

The V gene is TRBV9, the J gene TRBJ2-7, with 9 positions matching TRBD1. The J segment lost 5 bases and the V segment lost 2 bases, leaving 8 bases of the junction unmatched. The CDR3 spans 15 residues. Germline lookup yields CDR1 SGDLS and CDR2 YYNGEE. CDR3 bases: TGTGCCAGCAGCGTGACAGGGGGGAGGGGGGACGAGCAGTACTTC. The encoded protein is CASSVTGGRGDEQYF.

The V gene is TRBV27, the J gene TRBJ2-2; tentatively, D is TRBD1 (6 bases). Germline-derived CDR1 and CDR2 are MNHEY and SMNVEV (reference sequence). This CDR3 contains 15 residues. The V end lost 6 bases, the J end lost 0 bases, and 11 bases lay between the germline ends. For the CDR3, the DNA is TGTGCCAGCAGCGGCTGGACAGCGAACACCGGGGAGCTGTTTTTT. It specifies CASSGWTANTGELFF.

There are many counts of this clonotype. This chain uses TRBV7-2 with TRBJ2-5; 9 nucleotides match TRBD2. Germline CDR1 SGHTA, CDR2 FQGNSA. J was trimmed by 4 bases and V by 3 bases; bases with no gene match: 6. The CDR3 spans 15 residues. DNA for the CDR3: TGTGCCAGCAGCTTCGGCGGGAGGGCCGGAGAGACCCAGTACTTC. Translating gives CASSFGGRAGETQYF.

Turning to this clonotype: The junction departs from germline at one end; a sequencing error may be responsible. The chain recombines TRBV6-5 with TRBJ2-7; weak D call: TRBD1 (6 bases). The CDR3 runs 14 residues. The V gene's germline CDR1 is MNHEY and CDR2 SVGAGI. CDR3 sequence (DNA): TGTGCCAGCCGTTACTCGGGACAATCCTACGAGCAGTACTTC. Protein: CASRYSGQSYEQYF.

J is TRBJ1-3 and V is TRBV10-3; the D gene is possibly TRBD1 (5 bases). V lost 4 bases and J lost 8, with 18 bases in between. CDR1 is ENHRY and CDR2 is SYGVKD in the germline V gene. The length of the CDR3 is 15 residues. The CDR3 DNA sequence: TGTGCCATCAGTGCTTTGGCCTCCTCGGGACACACCATATATTTT. Translating gives CAISALASSGHTIYF.

This clonotype has more than one count but fewer than ten. The rearrangement links TRBV2 to TRBJ2-3; 10 bases map to TRBD2. J gave up 2 bases and V 3 bases, and 2 bases lay outside the gene matches. The CDR3 runs to 15 residues. CDR1 and CDR2 (germline): SNHLY, FYNNEI. The CDR3 DNA reads TGTGCCAGCAGTGACCTAGCGGGGGTCACAGATACGCAGTATTTT. Its translation is CASSDLAGVTDTQYF.

This chain's CDR3 is CASSPRGGSGLAGSVETQYF. CDR3 bases: TGTGCCAGCAGCCCCCGCGGGGGTTCGGGACTAGCGGGAAGTGTGGAGACCCAGTACTTC. The V and J genes are TRBV3-1 and TRBJ2-5; 13 bases are a match to TRBD2. The CDR3 is made up of 20 amino acids. V lost 4 bases to trimming and J lost 5 bases; unmatched junction nucleotides: 19. Germline lookup yields CDR1 LGHDT and CDR2 YNNKEL (reference sequence).

Only a few counts were recorded for this clonotype. V and J are TRBV6-1 and TRBJ1-5; 8 bases agree with TRBD1. V was clipped by 5 bases and J by 5 bases; unmatched bases: 8. Germline CDR1 MNHNS, CDR2 SASEGT. The CDR3 is 15 amino acids. In DNA, the CDR3 is TGTGCCAGCAGTCTGTCCGGGACAGGCTATCAGCCCCAGCATTTT. This codes for CASSLSGTGYQPQHF.